This T cell receptor beta chain was captured in a study of T-cell reconstitution after alpha-beta-depleted transplantation in children. Study outcomes and limitations: Several hundred expanded graft clones reportedly gave rise to the alpha-beta T cells present about two months after transplant. Recipient T cells and thymic progenitors that survived were the source of the high TCRbeta diversity seen at day 60 in some patients. The main origin of T-cell counts and diversity one year after transplant was newly produced T cells.

For TCRbeta, the library was prepared with unique molecular identifiers. One entry per CDR3 protein results from TCRdb running MiXCR on the PCR reads. Of 500,000 to 750,000 distinct CDR3 sequences listed, around 13% are singletons. As to this clonotype: Its cognate antigen is unknown.

Germline values: CDR1 MNHEY, CDR2 SVGAGI. The CDR3 covers 17 residues. Germline trimming cut 2 bases from V and 4 bases from J; bases unmatched to any gene: 7. The sequence came from a male patient younger than 18 who had a stem cell transplant for acute myeloid leukemia, so the T cells may come from the graft donor. Material: PBMCs, mostly from graft donor cells, obtained 360 days after TCRalphabeta/CD19-depleted stem cell transplant. The chain uses TRBV6-5 and TRBJ2-3, with TRBD2 matching over 12 bases. This CDR3 reads CASSYRQGLAGADTQYF. The CDR3 nucleotides read TGTGCCAGCAGTTACCGACAGGGACTAGCGGGCGCAGATACGCAGTATTTT.